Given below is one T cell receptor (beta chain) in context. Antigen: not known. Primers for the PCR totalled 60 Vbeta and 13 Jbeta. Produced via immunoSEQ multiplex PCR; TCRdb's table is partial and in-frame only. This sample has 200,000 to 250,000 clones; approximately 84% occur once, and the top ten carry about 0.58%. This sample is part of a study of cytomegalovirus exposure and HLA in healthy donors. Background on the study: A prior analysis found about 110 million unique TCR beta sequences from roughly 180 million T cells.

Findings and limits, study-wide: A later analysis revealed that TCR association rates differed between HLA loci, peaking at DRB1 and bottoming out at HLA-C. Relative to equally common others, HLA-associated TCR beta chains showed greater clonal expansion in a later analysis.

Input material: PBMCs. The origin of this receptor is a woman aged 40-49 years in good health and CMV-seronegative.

Written as DNA, the CDR3 is TGTGCCAGCAGCTCTGCCCCGGTCCAAGAGACCCAGTACTTC. As protein: CASSSAPVQETQYF. The V gene is TRBV7-6, the J gene TRBJ2-5; the D is unclear. This CDR3 is 14 amino acids long. The V and J ends lost 4 bases and 1 base respectively, with 10 bases between them. Germline CDR1 SGHVS, CDR2 FNYEAQ.